Sequencing of this TCR beta chain was carried out in a study of T cells in Graves' hyperthyroidism and ophthalmopathy. Template material for amplifying TCR beta CDR3 regions consisted of RNA transcripts. An initial round of RT-PCR targeting the TCR CDR3 relied on the HTBI primer set. MiXCR, applied by TCRdb to the multiplex PCR reads, yields one record per CDR3 protein. The profile shows approximately 530,000 distinct CDR3 sequences, roughly 21% of them singletons. The length of the CDR3 is 15 residues. The germline V gene has CDR1 DFQATT and CDR2 SNEGSKA (reference sequence). V lost 2 bases and J 3 bases, leaving 14 bases between the germline ends. This clonotype was observed once.

The sample comprised blood. This rearrangement joins TRBV20-1 to TRBJ1-5; possibly TRBD1 for D (6 bases). This receptor was taken from a man aged 35 to 55 with Graves' ophthalmopathy. In DNA form, the CDR3 reads TGCAGTGCTAGAAAAACAGGGAAGCACAATCAGCCCCAGCATTTT. Translating gives CSARKTGKHNQPQHF.